A selection of T cell receptor beta chains follows, all from one sample in a study of CD8+CD57+ T cells in acquired aplastic anemia. TCRdb called the reads again in MiXCR, with one record for every CDR3 protein. Found here are roughly 250,000 distinct CDR3 sequences, around 45% of them singletons; the top ten hold 7.8%. Sequenced material: sorted CD4+, CD8+, or CD8+CD57+ T cells (not recorded which) from PBMCs. The receptors were gathered from a human donor with aplastic anemia. CDR3s include the opening cysteine and the closing phenylalanine or tryptophan. D genes are given only for firm matches. The listing skips clone size in some rows; elsewhere it reads once, few, many or a size class.

D	size	V	J	DNA	CDR3
NA	NA	TRBV6-1	TRBJ2-1	TGTGCCAGCAGCTTAGGATTCTACAGACGCTCCTACAATGAGCAGTTCTTC	CASSLGFYRRSYNEQFF
NA	NA	TRBV27	TRBJ1-2	TGTGCCAGCAGTTTATCTCGGAGGGGCGACGGCTACACCTTC	CASSLSRRGDGYTF
NA	many	TRBV12-3/TRBV12-4	TRBJ1-2	TGTGCCAGCAGTTTGGTCTTCACGGATGGCTACACCTTC	CASSLVFTDGYTF
NA	NA	TRBV20-1	TRBJ1-5	TGCAGTGCCCCCTCACGGGGGGCGCTGAGCAATCAGCCCCAGCATTTT	CSAPSRGALSNQPQHF
TRBD1	NA	TRBV19	TRBJ2-5	TGTGCCAGTAGTATCATAGGGGGCTCAGAGACCCAGTACTTC	CASSIIGGSETQYF
TRBD1	few	TRBV27	TRBJ2-7	TGTGCCAGCGGATCCGGGACAGGGAACTACGAGCAGTACTTC	CASGSGTGNYEQYF
TRBD2	NA	TRBV20-1	TRBJ2-2	TGCAGTGCTAGAAAAGTCGGGGGGGAGCTCACCGGGGAGCTGTTTTTT	CSARKVGGELTGELFF
TRBD1	NA	TRBV29-1	TRBJ1-1	TGCAGCGTTCCAGGGGGTATGAACACTGAAGCTTTCTTT	CSVPGGMNTEAFF
NA	NA	TRBV24-1	TRBJ2-2	TGTGCCACCGGAGCAGGGGCGAACACCGGGGAGCTGTTTTTT	CATGAGANTGELFF
NA	many	TRBV7-3	TRBJ2-2	TGTGCCAGCAGCGGTCCCGGGACAAGGAACACCGGGGAGCTGTTTTTT	CASSGPGTRNTGELFF
NA	NA	TRBV9	TRBJ2-7	TGTGCCAGCAGCGTAGGGCCGACGATATACGAGCAGTACTTC	CASSVGPTIYEQYF
TRBD1	NA	TRBV6-2/TRBV6-3	TRBJ2-7	TGTGCCAGCAGCTTGGCCCTCGACAGGGAGTACGAGCAGTACTTC	CASSLALDREYEQYF
NA	NA	TRBV7-9	TRBJ1-5	TGTGCCAGCAGCTTCGGGGAGAATCAGCCCCAGCATTTT	CASSFGENQPQHF
NA	NA	TRBV19	TRBJ2-2	TGTGCCAGTAGTAGACTATTTTCCGGGGAGCTGTTTTTT	CASSRLFSGELFF
NA	NA	TRBV18	TRBJ2-1	TGTGCCAGCTCACTTGTCGTATACGAACCGGGGATCTTC	CASSLVVYEPGIF
TRBD1	few	TRBV30	TRBJ1-1	TGTGCCTGGAGTCCCCCGGACAGGCTGAACACTGAAGCTTTCTTT	CAWSPPDRLNTEAFF
TRBD2	NA	TRBV19	TRBJ2-7	TGTGCCAGTAGCCGACTAGCGGGAGCAACTTACGAGCAGTACTTC	CASSRLAGATYEQYF
NA	NA	TRBV20-1	TRBJ1-1	TGCAGTGTTACGGAGATACTCGACACTGAAGCTTTCTTT	CSVTEILDTEAFF
TRBD1	few	TRBV10-3	TRBJ2-2	TGTGCCATCAGAGCGGACAGGGGGAACACCGGGGAGCTGTTTTTT	CAIRADRGNTGELFF
NA	NA	TRBV2	TRBJ2-3	TGTGCCAGCAGTGATTTAACGCAGTATTTT	CASSDLTQYF
TRBD1	NA	TRBV15	TRBJ1-2	TGTGCCACCAGGGAGGGGGCAGATCCTTATGGCTACACCTTC	CATREGADPYGYTF
NA	many	TRBV4-3	TRBJ1-2	TGCGCCAGCAGCCAAGATCGGGGAAATTATGGCTACACCTTC	CASSQDRGNYGYTF
NA	NA	TRBV18	TRBJ1-2	TGTGCCAGCTCACCATATTATGGCTACACCTTC	CASSPYYGYTF
NA	NA	TRBV28	TRBJ1-2	TGTGCCAGCAGTTTGCGCGGTCAGGTGAAAAACTATGGCTACACCTTC	CASSLRGQVKNYGYTF
NA	NA	TRBV13	TRBJ1-2	TGTGCCAGCCATCGTAAGGGGGCTAACTATGGCTACACCTTC	CASHRKGANYGYTF
NA	many	TRBV7-6	TRBJ2-1	TGTGCCAGCACCATACACCCTAGCTCCTACAATGAGCAGTTCTTC	CASTIHPSSYNEQFF
NA	many	TRBV5-6	TRBJ1-6	TGTGCCAGCAGCTCGGGGGTTGTTCGGGTAAATTCACCCCTCCACTTT	CASSSGVVRVNSPLHF
NA	few	TRBV7-9	TRBJ1-2	TGTGCCAGCAGCTTAGTACAGCCGGCTATCTATGGCTACACCTTC	CASSLVQPAIYGYTF
TRBD1	NA	TRBV20-1	TRBJ2-7	TGCAGTGCCGGGGACAGGCCACCCTACGAGCAGTACTTC	CSAGDRPPYEQYF
TRBD2	many	TRBV9	TRBJ2-7	TGTGCCAGCAGCTTGGGACTAGCGGGAGGGCCTTTCGACGAGCAGTACTTC	CASSLGLAGGPFDEQYF
NA	NA	TRBV20-1	TRBJ2-1	TGCAGTGCTAGCAGGAGGGGAGACTACAATGAGCAGTTCTTC	CSASRRGDYNEQFF
NA	many	TRBV25-1	TRBJ1-4	TGTGCCAGCAGTGAATGGTTCAGAGGGAATGAAAAACTGTTTTTT	CASSEWFRGNEKLFF
NA	many	TRBV7-2	TRBJ2-3	TGTGCCAGCAGCCCCGAATTCGCGGCTAGCACAGATACGCAGTATTTT	CASSPEFAASTDTQYF
NA	NA	TRBV19	TRBJ1-2	TGTGCCAGTAATCTAAACAGGGATTTCTATGGCTACACCTTC	CASNLNRDFYGYTF